This T cell receptor (beta chain) was found in a study of blood T cell repertoires in COVID-19. Across the whole study: There were acute and convalescent COVID-19 samples, and they came from the United States, Italy and Spain. PBMCs, B-cell-depleted T cells, or T cells were the source of the cDNA or gDNA that made up the material.

Under the authors' procedure: Counts of nucleated cells, estimated from reference gene primer amplification, were obtained. Measured with immunoSEQ multiplex PCR; TCRdb has only the in-frame clones, and not every one. V and J calls plus clone size are reproduced from that table; the DNA served to infer D and trimming. The data show some 50,000 clones, with 70% to 90% seen just once and around 27% held by the top ten. Germline V gene sequence: CDR1 MDHEN, CDR2 SYDVKM. V lost 3 bases and J lost 7; bases outside the gene matches: 8. The CDR3 loop spans 15 amino acids. Sequenced material: peripheral blood. The chain employs TRBV28 and TRBJ2-1, with TRBD1 matching over 8 bases. The source is a human donor in a cohort sampled during active COVID-19. CDR3 amino acids: CASSFRGLAGNEQFF. The CDR3 coding sequence is TGTGCCAGCAGTTTCAGGGGGCTCGCGGGGAATGAGCAGTTCTTC.